This T cell receptor (beta chain) was sequenced in a study of human T cells and chemical hapten exposure. Overall study: Researchers reported sensitizing an approximately 2 cm by approximately 2 cm upper inner arm skin site with 2% DPC. Minor pooled library volume differences mainly drove per-sample TCR yield variation.

The CDR3 spans 14 residues. Trimming removed 3 bases at V and 9 bases at J, with 16 bases between. Germline V gene sequence: CDR1 SGDLS, CDR2 YYNGEE. Time point denoted: pre-sensitization, week 0. Regarding treatment: therapeutic diphenylcyclopropenone sensitization with weekly scalp DPC. As originally analysed: A typical sample had some 96,000 TCRs, with about 23,224 to 750,000 overall. TCRdb re-called the RACE reads through MiXCR, storing one row per CDR3 protein. TCRdb's processing, not the authors' own work, is the source of the V and J calls. The data contain 200,000 to 300,000 distinct CDR3 sequences, about 9% of them singletons.

The chain employs TRBV9 and TRBJ1-5; D is perhaps TRBD1 (5 bases). This TCR was sampled from a woman aged 40 to 55 with alopecia areata. Some clones in this sample may be carry-over from other donors' samples. Source: whole blood, taken in connection with sensitization to the hapten diphenylcyclopropenone (DPC). CDR3 nucleotides: TGTGCCAGCAGCGAGGCAGGGAAAGGGTCGCCCCAGCATTTT. Translated: CASSEAGKGSPQHF.